Below, 10 T cell receptor beta chains from the same sample are listed, as sequenced in a study of breast tumors, draining lymph nodes, adjacent tissues. Axillary draining lymph nodes of breast cancer patients supplied the node samples. Each CDR3 protein gets one entry after TCRdb re-called the multiplex PCR reads with MiXCR. The table lists about 220,000 distinct CDR3 sequences, 34% of them singletons. Sequenced sample: axillary lymph node tissue. These receptors originate from a female donor with breast cancer. Some clones in this sample may be carry-over from other donors' samples.

This clonotype was observed at least ten times. The gene calls are TRBV7-9 and TRBJ2-3; D may be TRBD2 (6 bases). The CDR3 runs 18 residues. The germline V gene encodes CDR1 SEHNR and CDR2 FQNEAQ (reference sequence). V lost 1 base to trimming and J lost 1 base, with 18 bases between them. The CDR3 DNA sequence: TGTGCCAGCAGCTTAGGCTTTTGGGGAGGTGATGGCACAGATACGCAGTATTTT. Translating gives CASSLGFWGGDGTDTQYF.

This clonotype was seen a handful of times. This sequence joins TRBV11-2 and TRBJ2-7, with 9 bases that match TRBD2. The CDR3 runs 18 residues. After removal of 4 bases from V and 1 base from J, the junction contained 14 bases not matched to a gene. Germline loops: CDR1 SGHAT, CDR2 FQNNGV. The CDR3 DNA is TGTGCCAGCAGCTACCCTCTTAGCGGGAGTTCTAAGTCCTACGAGCAGTACTTC. Its protein product is CASSYPLSGSSKSYEQYF. Looking up the rest from reference TRBV11-2 and TRBJ2-7 gives the full variable domain: EAGVAQSPRYKIIEKRQSVAFWCNPISGHATLYWYQQILGQGPKLLIQFQNNGVVDDSQLPKDRFSAERLKGVDSTLKIQPAKLEDSAVYLCASSYPLSGSSKSYEQYFGPGTRLTVT.

This clonotype was observed many times. This sequence joins TRBV7-2 and TRBJ2-1; D perhaps matches TRBD2 (7 bases). Looked up from germline, CDR1 is SGHTA and CDR2 is FQGNSA. The V and J ends lost 5 bases and 6 bases respectively, with 17 bases between them. This CDR3 has 15 residues. CDR3 sequence (DNA): TGTGCCAGCAGCGCGAGGACTAGGGGGGGCAATGAGCAGTTCTTC. Translating it yields CASSARTRGGNEQFF.

To note about this clonotype: A read error may be the cause here, since a much bigger clone is one base away. V gene TRBV11-2 combines with J gene TRBJ2-3; 8 bases are shared with TRBD2. This CDR3 comprises 15 residues. V lost 8 bases to trimming and J lost 5 bases; unmatched junction nucleotides: 12. CDR1 and CDR2 (germline): SGHAT, FQNNGV. Here the CDR3 reads CASGRGREARDTQYF. The CDR3 DNA reads as TGTGCCAGCGGCCGGGGGCGGGAGGCCCGAGATACGCAGTATTTT.

Of note for this clonotype: A much larger clone is a single base away; this may be a read error. The chain couples TRBV2 to TRBJ1-1; D is uncertain. The CDR3 runs 11 residues. CDR1 SNHLY and CDR2 FYNNEI come from the germline V gene. The CDR3 here is CDSSERTEAFF. CDR3 DNA: TGTGACAGCAGTGAACGCACTGAAGCTTTCTTT.

This sequence joins TRBV7-2 and TRBJ2-3, with D perhaps given as TRBD1 or TRBD2 (5 bases each). V dropped 1 base and J dropped 6 bases, with 14 bases sitting between them. Germline V lookup: CDR1 SGHTA, CDR2 FQGNSA. The CDR3 sequence is 15 residues long. This CDR3 is CASSLGGGSPDTQYF. The DNA of the CDR3 is TGTGCCAGCAGCTTAGGTGGGGGTTCTCCTGATACGCAGTATTTT.

In regard to this clonotype: Likely a read error: the CDR3 ends without its conserved phenylalanine or tryptophan. The limits of the CDR3 on the DNA are not certain, so only TCRdb's listed CDR3 is given. The V gene is TRBV7-9, the J gene TRBJ2-5; the table's D gene call, TRBD2, was not cross checked with the DNA. The CDR3 numbers 8 amino acids, ends counted. The germline V gene encodes CDR1 SEHNR and CDR2 FQNEAQ (reference sequence). CDR3: CASSFTTS.

V gene TRBV20-1 combines with J gene TRBJ2-5; D possibly uses TRBD1 or TRBD2 (6 bases each). Trimming took 3 bases from V and 9 from J, leaving 20 bases between them. The CDR3 is 14 residues long. Germline V gene sequence: CDR1 DFQATT, CDR2 SNEGSKA (reference sequence). CDR3 in amino acids: CSARPGGTNQPQYF. The CDR3 nucleotides read TGCAGTGCTAGGCCCGGGGGCACCAATCAGCCCCAGTACTTC.

This clonotype was found many times. V gene TRBV20-1 combines with J gene TRBJ2-7, with 9 bases aligning to TRBD2. The V and J ends lost 3 bases and 7 bases, in that order; junction bases with no gene match: 16. The CDR3 runs to 16 residues. Germline V gene sequence: CDR1 DFQATT, CDR2 SNEGSKA (reference sequence). The CDR3 reads CSASPGWASGKEEQYF. The CDR3 bases are TGCAGTGCTAGCCCAGGTTGGGCTAGCGGGAAAGAGGAGCAGTACTTC.

This chain uses TRBV7-2 with TRBJ1-5; no reliable D call. V lost 2 bases, J lost 9 bases, and 5 bases lay in between. Germline CDR1 reads SGHTA; CDR2 reads FQGNSA. The CDR3 runs 11 residues. In DNA form, the CDR3 reads TGTGCCAGCAGCTTAAACAGGCCCCAGCATTTT. Translation: CASSLNRPQHF. Looking up the rest from reference TRBV7-2 and TRBJ1-5 gives the full variable domain: GAGVSQSPSNKVTEKGKDVELRCDPISGHTALYWYRQSLGQGLEFLIYFQGNSAPDKSGLPSDRFSAERTGGSVSTLTIQRTQQEDSAVYLCASSLNRPQHFGDGTRLSIL.